This T cell receptor beta chain was observed in a study of type 1 regulatory T cells (dated by TCRdb to the early 2020s). About the full investigation: An in vitro protocol by which a Tr1-enriched, alloantigen-specific CD4 T cell product named T-allo10 was generated was characterized in the study. T-allo10 was under clinical evaluation in patients with hematological malignancies receiving allogeneic hematopoietic stem cell transplantation.

Comment on this clonotype: The clone's antigen remains unknown. There are no base qualities to consult, and no much larger clone falls within one base.

Sequencing used an Illumina MiSeq. TCRdb applied fastp at Q25 and MiXCR to the public reads, then kept only in-frame beta chains. Rows are unified per CDR3 protein, each entry keeping the most common DNA and genes. The sample data list approximately 23,000 distinct CDR3 sequences, and roughly 72% of these were observed just once. The ten largest clonotypes hold roughly 14% of the sample. According to the description, T-allo10 cells that came from the donor were anergic, were specific for host alloantigens, and could carry out alloantigen-specific suppression. CDR3 length: 15 amino acids, cysteine to phenylalanine. Just CDR3 DNA is preserved here, 45 bases in frame from base 1. The germline V gene (reference sequence) gives CDR1 as DFQATT and CDR2 as SNEGSKA. Germline trimming: 0 bases from V, 6 bases from J; junction bases outside gene matches: 8.

Sequencing was performed on cultured T cells, either the whole culture or a sorted T cell fraction (not recorded which). The cell subset or site label for this specimen denotes: Tr1-enriched cell product generated in vitro against host alloantigens. The TCR sequence derives from a human donor in good health. The chain couples TRBV20-1 to TRBJ2-5, with 9 bases aligning to TRBD2. The encoded CDR3 is CSAREPSGAEKTQYF. The DNA reads as follows: TGCAGTGCTAGAGAACCTAGCGGGGCAGAAAAGACCCAGTACTTC.